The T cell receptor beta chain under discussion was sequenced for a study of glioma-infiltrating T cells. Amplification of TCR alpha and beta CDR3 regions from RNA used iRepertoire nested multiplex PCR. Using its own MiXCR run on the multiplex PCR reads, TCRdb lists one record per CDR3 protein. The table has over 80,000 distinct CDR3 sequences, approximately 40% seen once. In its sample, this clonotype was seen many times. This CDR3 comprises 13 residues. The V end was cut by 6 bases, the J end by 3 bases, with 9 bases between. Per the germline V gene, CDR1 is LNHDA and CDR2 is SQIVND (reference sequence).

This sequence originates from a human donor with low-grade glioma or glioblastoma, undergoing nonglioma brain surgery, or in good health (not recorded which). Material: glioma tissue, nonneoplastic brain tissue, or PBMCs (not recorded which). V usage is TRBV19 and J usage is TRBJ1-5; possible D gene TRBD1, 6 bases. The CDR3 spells CASRRTDNQPQHF. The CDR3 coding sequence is TGTGCCAGTAGACGGACAGACAATCAGCCCCAGCATTTT.